The rows below give T cell receptor beta chains drawn from one sample of a study of blood T cell repertoires in COVID-19. The repertoire was sequenced with immunoSEQ multiplex PCR; TCRdb's copy has only in-frame clones and lacks some. The sample shows roughly 22,000 clones, over 75% of them seen only once. Sequenced: peripheral blood. These receptors were taken from a woman aged 70 to 79 with COVID-19, enrolled during active disease. Each CDR3 is given with its conserved first and last residue. A D gene is named only where the DNA matches it firmly. Part of the rows lack a size; the others show once, few, many or a class for expanded clones.

j_call cdr3_length d_call clone_size v_call cdr3_nt cdr3_aa
TRBJ2-3 17 TRBD1 NA TRBV7-9 TGTGCCAGCAGCCCTCCCCCCTCCGGGACAGGGGGAGATACGCAGTATTTT CASSPPPSGTGGDTQYF
TRBJ2-5 14 NA few TRBV7-7 TGTGCTAGCAGCTTAGGTACAAACCAAGAGACCCAGTACTTC CASSLGTNQETQYF
TRBJ1-1 14 TRBD1 NA TRBV27 TGTGCCAGCAGAAGGGGACAGGTGAACACTGAAGCTTTCTTT CASRRGQVNTEAFF
TRBJ1-6 14 NA NA TRBV7-2 TGTGCCAGCGGGCTTAGCTCCTATAATTCACCCCTCCACTTT CASGLSSYNSPLHF
TRBJ1-1 12 NA NA TRBV11-3 TGTGCCAGCAGGGGCAGGGGTCCTGAAGCTTTCTTT CASRGRGPEAFF
TRBJ1-1 14 NA NA TRBV7-9 TGTGCCAGCAGGCCGCCAGTGGCGAACACTGAAGCTTTCTTT CASRPPVANTEAFF
TRBJ2-2 16 TRBD1 NA TRBV5-1 TGCGCCAGCAGCAACCGGGACAGGGGGCGCGGCGGGGAGCTGTTTTTT CASSNRDRGRGGELFF
TRBJ2-3 12 NA NA TRBV6-5 TGTGCCAGCGGACTCCCAGGGGTCCCGCAGTATTTT CASGLPGVPQYF
TRBJ1-6 16 NA once TRBV7-9 TGTGCCAGCAGCTTTAACCCATCAGACAGCTCATCACCCCTCCACTTT CASSFNPSDSSSPLHF
TRBJ1-2 13 NA few TRBV6-5 TGTGCCAGCAGCTCACAGGGTTTCTATGGCTACACCTTC CASSSQGFYGYTF
TRBJ2-2 16 NA NA TRBV9 TGTGCCAGCAGCGTAGTGCAGACTTCGAACACCGGGGAGCTGTTTTTT CASSVVQTSNTGELFF
TRBJ1-5 15 NA NA TRBV5-3 TGTGCCAGAAGCTTGGGAATAGGGAGGAATCAGCCCCAGCATTTT CARSLGIGRNQPQHF
TRBJ1-1 13 NA NA TRBV3-1/TRBV3-2 TGTGCCAGCAGCCACCGCGGTCACACTGAAGCTTTCTTT CASSHRGHTEAFF
TRBJ2-3 15 NA NA TRBV18 TGTGCCAGCTCACCCGGAGGGCGTAACACAGATACGCAGTATTTT CASSPGGRNTDTQYF
TRBJ2-1 16 TRBD2 NA TRBV6-1 TGTGCCAGCAGTGCCACGACTAGCGGGGGTAACCATGAGCAGTTCTTC CASSATTSGGNHEQFF